This T cell receptor (beta chain) derives from a study of human T cells and chemical hapten exposure. Overall study context: The cohort included alopecia areata under or over 50% scalp, totalis and universalis.

The time point is: patch test 2, 6 weeks after DPC sensitization. Described treatment: therapeutic diphenylcyclopropenone sensitization with weekly scalp DPC. Ahead of each patch test application, blood was drawn. The starting material, unfractionated whole blood, was used for total RNA extraction. Study conclusions and caveats: TCRs exceeding 1 in 1000 frequency stayed unchanged with DPC sensitization.

TCRdb processed the RACE reads anew with MiXCR; each CDR3 protein has one entry. The table has approximately 84,000 distinct CDR3 sequences, 11% seen once; the top ten hold 1.5% to 2%. From germline, CDR1 is LGHNA and CDR2 YSLEER. The V gene lost 3 bases and the J gene lost 12 bases, with 18 bases spanning the gap. The length of the CDR3 is 15 residues. Ten or more counts support this clonotype. Its antigen is still unknown. V is TRBV4-3 and J is TRBJ2-6; D tentatively reads TRBD1 or TRBD2 (5 bases each). The source of this sequence is a young man with alopecia areata. Some clones in this sample may be carry-over from other donors' samples. Sequenced here: whole blood, sampled in connection with sensitization to the hapten diphenylcyclopropenone (DPC). The CDR3 is CASSQGPYTKLVLTF. The CDR3 nucleotides are TGCGCCAGCAGCCAGGGACCCTATACTAAGCTCGTCCTGACTTTC.